This T cell receptor (beta chain) stems from a study of T-cell memory formation after mild COVID-19. The overall study: The TCR clusters were mostly specific to one donor. Study-wide results and limits: The main location of contracting CD4+ clones was CM and EM, and that of contracting CD8+ clones was EMRA. Contracting clones, day 15 to 85, had balanced CD4/CD8, and later expanders favored CD4+.

Turning to this clonotype: Its antigen is still unknown.

V shed 3 bases and J 4 bases; nucleotides not matched to a gene: 4. CDR3 length: 16 residues. After 5'RACE with constant-segment primers, TCR alpha and TCR beta cDNA libraries carrying sample barcodes and UMIs were obtained. From the 5' RACE reads, TCRdb called clonotypes with MiXCR, one entry per CDR3 protein. The sample gives 250,000 to 350,000 distinct CDR3 sequences, about 17% of which show up once; roughly 25% is in the top ten. The sequencing sample was made of PBMCs or a T cell subset sorted from them (not recorded which). The rearrangement joins TRBV12-3 or TRBV12-4 to TRBJ2-3; TRBD2 matches 13 bases. The TCR was taken from a man aged 18 to 29 who had mild COVID-19 (a few samples of this study predate the infection). Cell type and time point are not known. The chain's CDR3 is CASSLGLAGWSDTQYF. In DNA form, the CDR3 reads TGTGCCAGCAGTTTGGGACTAGCGGGGTGGTCAGATACGCAGTATTTT.